Listed here is a single T cell receptor (beta chain). The sample comes from a study of regulatory T cells in long-lasting Graves disease. Sequencing libraries for TCR beta were prepared with iRepertoire HTBI primers and Arm-PCR of CDR3 regions. TCRdb redid the calling of the multiplex PCR reads with MiXCR, one entry per CDR3 protein. Among about 430,000 distinct CDR3 sequences, under 25% were seen once, and the ten largest hold roughly 13%. Germline-derived CDR1 and CDR2 are DFQATT and SNEGSKA (reference sequence). V gave up 3 bases and J gave up 5 bases, with 13 bases separating them. The CDR3 spans 13 residues. The sample's time point: persistent/refractory GD, antithyroid drugs over 5 years with positive TRAb. Generation of the TCR library employed RNA extracted from PBMCs.

Sequencing was performed on peripheral blood mononuclear cells (PBMCs), taken when the disease was refractory, from a patient treated with antithyroid drugs. The receptor's source is a female donor with Graves disease. The J gene is TRBJ2-5, the V gene TRBV20-1; D gene ambiguous. The CDR3 sequence is CSASPAGMETQYF. The CDR3, as DNA: TGCAGTGCTAGCCCGGCAGGAATGGAGACCCAGTACTTC.